The present TCR beta chain was sequenced within a study of technical replicates of blood from a few donors (dated by TCRdb to about 2017). With respect to this clone: There is no known antigen for this receptor. Per-nucleotide qualities are absent, and no much larger clonotype sits a single base away.

V is shortened by 8 bases, J by 4 bases, and the region joining them spans 15 bases. The CDR3 runs 13 residues from the cysteine to the phenylalanine. This entry keeps only the CDR3 DNA: 39 bases, framed from base 1. CDR1 MDHEN and CDR2 SYDVKM are derived from the germline V gene. Receptor libraries were prepared by the immunoSEQ multiplex PCR assay. TCRdb obtained this table from immuneACCESS and retained in-frame rearrangements with V and J assigned. These tables miss some clones; where compared with another copy, unresolved V genes account for less than half of the shortfall, and the remainder is unexplained. Within this sample are 72,000 or so clones, with roughly 90% of them counted one time only. The ten largest clones add up to around 0.42% of the sample.

The chain uses TRBV28 and TRBJ2-7, with TRBD1 tentatively as D gene (6 bases match). The source material was T cells isolated from PBMCs. The sequence was collected from a human donor in good health. The DNA sequence follows: TGTGCCAGCGGAAGGACAGACTATTACGAGCAGTACTTC. Translated, this is CASGRTDYYEQYF. Full variable domain (CDR3 extended with the reference TRBV28 and TRBJ2-7 proteins): DVKVTQSSRYLVKRTGEKVFLECVQDMDHENMFWYRQDPGLGLRLIYFSYDVKMKEKGDIPEGYSVSREKKERFSLILESASTNQTSMYLCASGRTDYYEQYFGPGTRLTVT.